Listed here is a single TCR beta chain. TCRdb keeps only in-frame clones here, not all; method: immunoSEQ multiplex PCR. The sample carries roughly 91,000 clones, 90% recorded once. This entry comes from a study of T cell responses to AZD1222 COVID-19 vaccine. This CDR3 is built from 14 residues. V lost 0 bases to trimming and J lost 1 base, with 10 bases between them. CDR1 is GTSNPN and CDR2 is SVGIG in the germline V gene (reference sequence). This TCR came from an adult in good health. The sequencing here drew on peripheral blood, taken on day 0 of AZD1222 vaccination. V is TRBV30 and J is TRBJ2-7; D remains ambiguous. The CDR3 bases are TGTGCCTGGAGTGTACGATGGGGTTCCTACGAGCAGTACTTC. This gives the protein CAWSVRWGSYEQYF.